These 22 T cell receptor beta chains originate from one sample sequenced in a study of radiotherapy plus CTLA-4 blockade in lung cancer. Generated by immunoSEQ multiplex PCR, the TCRdb table keeps only in-frame clones and is missing some. The table lists around 45,000 clones, about 88% of them singletons. This sample comprised peripheral blood, obtained from a patient treated with radiotherapy plus ipilimumab. The receptors originated from a human donor with non-small cell lung cancer whose response to radiotherapy plus ipilimumab could not be evaluated.

The chain is built from TRBV6-4 and TRBJ2-1, with TRBD2 matching 14 bases. The CDR3 has 14 residues. Trimming removed 7 bases from V and 9 bases from J; junction bases left unmatched: 5. Per germline, CDR1 MRHNA and CDR2 SNTAGT. CDR3 bases: TGTGCCAGCAAGACTAGCGGGAGGGCGGTTGAGCAGTTCTTC. Translation: CASKTSGRAVEQFF.

The chain combines TRBV7-2 with TRBJ2-7; a possible D gene is TRBD2 (6 bases). V was shortened by 1 base and J by 5 bases, with 15 bases between the two germline ends. This CDR3 has 15 amino acids. The germline V gene encodes CDR1 SGHTA and CDR2 FQGNSA. The CDR3 is CASSLGGTQTNEQYF. The CDR3 DNA reads as TGTGCCAGCAGCTTAGGCGGGACCCAGACCAACGAGCAGTACTTC.

The rearrangement links TRBV9 to TRBJ2-7, with D possibly matching TRBD1 (5 bases). The CDR3 contains 14 residues. Germline V gives CDR1 SGDLS, CDR2 YYNGEE. The V and J ends lost 1 base and 3 bases respectively, with 11 bases between them. The CDR3 coding sequence is TGTGCCAGCAGCGTACAGGACACTCACTACGAGCAGTACTTC. Its protein is CASSVQDTHYEQYF.

The rearrangement links TRBV15 to TRBJ2-3, with 7 bases lining up with TRBD1. Looked up from germline, CDR1 is LNHNV and CDR2 is YYDKDF (reference sequence). This CDR3 spans 15 amino acids. The junction had 9 bases not matched to a gene; V was cut back by 4 bases and J by 5 bases. For the CDR3, the DNA is TGTGCCACCAGCACTCAGGGGGATTTGGGAGATACGCAGTATTTT. Its translation is CATSTQGDLGDTQYF.

The chain couples TRBV6-6 to TRBJ2-3, with 10 bases matching TRBD1. The CDR3 is 16 amino acids. V shed 4 bases, J shed 3 bases, and the junction held 7 bases outside the gene matches. Germline-derived CDR1 and CDR2 are MNHNY and SVGAGI (reference sequence). The CDR3 DNA reads as TGTGCCAGCAGTTTTTCCGGGACAGGGGAAACAGATACGCAGTATTTT. This sequence encodes CASSFSGTGETDTQYF.

The rearrangement links TRBV7-2 to TRBJ2-5; maybe TRBD2 (5 bases). Trimming shortened V by 3 bases and J by 0 bases, and 8 bases separated the two germline ends. This CDR3 is built from 14 residues. The germline V gene has CDR1 SGHTA and CDR2 FQGNSA. CDR3 bases: TGTGCCAGCAGCTTCAACGGGGACCAAGAGACCCAGTACTTC. Its protein is CASSFNGDQETQYF.

The chain links TRBV18 to TRBJ1-3; 7 bases map to TRBD1. Germline-derived CDR1 and CDR2 are KGHSH and LQKENI. V gave up 8 bases and J gave up 2 bases; unmatched junction bases: 9. The CDR3 spans 15 residues. CDR3 residues: CASATQGKAGNTIYF. The CDR3 coding sequence is TGTGCCAGCGCCACACAGGGGAAGGCTGGAAACACCATATATTTT.

Only a few counts were recorded for this clone. The chain links TRBV27 to TRBJ1-1; D might be TRBD1 (5 bases). V lost 6 bases and J 4 bases, leaving 15 bases between the germline ends. Per germline, CDR1 MNHEY and CDR2 SMNVEV (reference sequence). CDR3 length: 14 amino acids. The CDR3 coding sequence is TGTGCCAGCAGGCCCCGGGGGTTGGGCACTGAAGCTTTCTTT. This codes for CASRPRGLGTEAFF.

The chain has TRBV28 and TRBJ1-1; D ambiguous. V was shortened by 5 bases and J by 8 bases, with 12 bases between the two germline ends. CDR1 is MDHEN, CDR2 SYDVKM, per germline. The CDR3 runs 12 residues. CDR3 amino acids: CASSTVNMEAFF. In DNA, the CDR3 is TGTGCCAGCAGTACAGTGAATATGGAAGCTTTCTTT.

The chain carries TRBV5-1 and TRBJ2-5; possibly TRBD2 for D (5 bases). CDR1 is SGHRS, CDR2 YFSETQ, per germline. V lost 3 bases, J lost 0 bases, and 9 bases lay in between. The CDR3 contains 14 residues. The CDR3 reads CASSWRGYQETQYF. The CDR3 bases are TGCGCCAGCAGCTGGCGAGGGTACCAAGAGACCCAGTACTTC.

The chain combines TRBV7-9 with TRBJ1-1, with a tentative D call TRBD1 (5 bases). The CDR3 length is 12 residues. V was trimmed by 3 bases and J by 13 bases, leaving 15 bases between them. Per the germline V gene, CDR1 is SEHNR and CDR2 is FQNEAQ (reference sequence). For the CDR3, the DNA is TGTGCCAGCAGCTTGGGGAGGCAGGGCCTTTTCTTT. As protein: CASSLGRQGLFF. The complete variable domain, with remaining parts taken from reference TRBV7-9 and TRBJ1-1, reads DTGVSQNPRHKITKRGQNVTFRCDPISEHNRLYWYRQTLGQGPEFLTYFQNEAQLEKSRLLSDRFSAERPKGSFSTLEIQRTEQGDSAMYLCASSLGRQGLFFGQGTRLTVV.

The chain uses TRBV5-4 and TRBJ2-3, with TRBD2 identical over 10 bases. Unmatched junction bases numbered 6, after V lost 4 bases and J lost 1 base. The CDR3 has 16 amino acids. Germline V gene sequence: CDR1 SGHNT, CDR2 YYREEE (reference sequence). The CDR3 region has the DNA TGTGCCAGCAGCCCCCCCGGGACTAGCGGCACAGATACGCAGTATTTT. This encodes CASSPPGTSGTDTQYF.

The chain links TRBV11-2 to TRBJ2-5; 7 bases line up with TRBD2. This CDR3 contains 15 residues. In germline, CDR1 is SGHAT, CDR2 FQNNGV. V lost 0 bases and J lost 1; bases outside the gene matches: 2. The CDR3 bases are TGTGCCAGCAGCTTAGACGGGAGGCTCCAAGAGACCCAGTACTTC. Its protein product is CASSLDGRLQETQYF.

The chain joins TRBV4-1 to TRBJ2-7; tentatively, D is TRBD1 (6 bases). The CDR3 is 13 residues long. Germline loops: CDR1 MGHRA, CDR2 YSYEKL. Trimming stripped 0 bases from V and 5 bases from J, with 8 bases between. CDR3 sequence: CASSQDEGDEQYF. The CDR3 region has the DNA TGCGCCAGCAGCCAAGATGAGGGGGACGAGCAGTACTTC.

The chain combines TRBV7-9 with TRBJ2-5, with D perhaps TRBD1 (6 bases). Germline CDR1 is SEHNR and CDR2 is FQNEAQ (reference sequence). Trimming left V 2 bases short and J 3 bases short, with 13 bases between. This CDR3 has 15 residues. The CDR3 here is CASSLTRTDKETQYF. The CDR3 coding sequence is TGTGCCAGCAGCTTAACCCGGACAGATAAAGAGACCCAGTACTTC.

J is TRBJ1-2 and V is TRBV20-1, with D possibly being TRBD1 (6 bases). Deletions cut 6 bases from V and 3 bases from J, with 8 bases between. CDR3 length: 11 amino acids. In germline, CDR1 is DFQATT, CDR2 SNEGSKA (reference sequence). The CDR3 loop reads CSARQDYGYTF. The DNA for the CDR3 is TGCAGTGCCCGACAGGACTATGGCTACACCTTC.

J is TRBJ1-1 and V is TRBV6-5, with a possible D match to TRBD1 (6 bases). V lost 2 bases and J lost 5, with 12 bases in between. Germline CDR1 MNHEY, CDR2 SVGAGI. The CDR3 spans 14 residues. The CDR3: CASSYQGIWTEAFF. In DNA, the CDR3 is TGTGCCAGCAGTTACCAGGGGATATGGACTGAAGCTTTCTTT.

The chain links TRBV5-1 to TRBJ2-3; possibly TRBD2 for D (5 bases). This CDR3 has 13 amino acids. Between the trimmed V and J ends, which lost 0 bases and 4 bases, there was a span of 6 bases. The germline V gene encodes CDR1 SGHRS and CDR2 YFSETQ. The CDR3 here is CASSLVSADTQYF. CDR3 DNA: TGCGCCAGCAGCTTGGTTAGCGCAGATACGCAGTATTTT.

This chain uses TRBV29-1 with TRBJ1-2; 7 positions match TRBD1. This CDR3 is 12 amino acids long. V lost 6 bases to trimming and J lost 8 bases; unmatched junction nucleotides: 9. Per the germline V gene, CDR1 is SQVTM and CDR2 is ANQGSEA. For the CDR3, the DNA is TGCAGCGTCGGGCAGACAGGGAACGGCTACACCTTC. This gives the protein CSVGQTGNGYTF. The full variable domain, in which reference TRBV29-1 and TRBJ1-2 provide the parts outside the CDR3, is SAVISQKPSRDICQRGTSLTIQCQVDSQVTMMFWYRQQPGQSLTLIATANQGSEATYESGFVIDKFPISRPNLTFSTLTVSNMSPEDSSIYLCSVGQTGNGYTFGSGTRLTVV.

This clone occurred a few times. This sample also contains other DNA sequences that code for the same CDR3. The chain has TRBV5-1 and TRBJ1-5; TRBD1 matches at 9 bases. The CDR3 totals 14 residues. CDR1 is SGHRS and CDR2 is YFSETQ in the germline V gene. V was clipped by 5 bases and J by 4 bases; unmatched bases: 4. CDR3 protein: CASSPGTGNQPQHF. DNA of the CDR3: TGCGCCAGCAGTCCCGGGACAGGGAATCAGCCCCAGCATTTT.

J is TRBJ1-2 and V is TRBV18; perhaps TRBD1 as D (5 bases). The CDR3 runs 14 residues. Germline assignment: CDR1 KGHSH and CDR2 LQKENI. V was clipped by 8 bases and J by 7 bases, with 20 bases between them. The CDR3 region has the DNA TGTGCCAGCGCGACGCTAGGGGAGGCGGGTGGCTACACCTTC. Translation gives CASATLGEAGGYTF.

This chain uses TRBV27 with TRBJ1-1; 8 nucleotides align to TRBD1. This CDR3 comprises 14 residues. J was trimmed by 1 base and V by 7 bases; bases with no gene match: 5. From germline, CDR1 is MNHEY and CDR2 SMNVEV (reference sequence). The CDR3 coding sequence is TGTGCCAGCAACCGACAGGGGCCGAACACTGAAGCTTTCTTT. Its translation: CASNRQGPNTEAFF.